This passage covers 5 T cell receptor beta chains from one sample sequenced in a study of OX40 agonist ivuxolimab in advanced cancers. Sequencing was performed with immunoSEQ multiplex PCR; in TCRdb, only in-frame clones are kept and a portion is missing. Here the sample spans approximately 50,000 clones, approximately 84% being singletons. Sequences were derived from CD4+ or CD8+ T cells sorted from blood, sampled in a trial of the OX40 agonist ivuxolimab. The source of these receptors is an adult with an advanced solid tumor such as melanoma, head and neck, liver or kidney cancer.

J is TRBJ2-7 and V is TRBV6-5; no clear D. V shed 6 bases and J shed 3 bases, with 6 bases lying between them. This CDR3 contains 11 residues. CDR1 MNHEY and CDR2 SVGAGI come from the germline V gene. CDR3 loop: CASSTNYEQYF. The CDR3 bases are TGTGCCAGCAGCACCAACTACGAGCAGTACTTC.

The chain links TRBV2 to TRBJ2-7; tentative D call: TRBD2 (5 bases). The length of the CDR3 is 13 residues. V shed 4 bases and J shed 4 bases, with 11 bases lying between them. Per germline, CDR1 SNHLY and CDR2 FYNNEI. CDR3 in amino acids: CASSGAGSYEQYF. CDR3 in DNA: TGTGCCAGCAGTGGGGCGGGCAGTTACGAGCAGTACTTC.

By share of the sample, this clone is medium-sized. The DNA of the CDR3 is TGTGCCAGCAGCCCGATTTTACAGGGGTCTGGGGCCAACGTCCTGACTTTC. The encoded protein is CASSPILQGSGANVLTF. The chain employs TRBV14 and TRBJ2-6; 7 bases line up with TRBD1. Germline V CDR1 and CDR2: SGHDN, FVKESK. Trimming removed 4 bases from V and 1 base from J; junction bases left unmatched: 7. This CDR3 is built from 17 residues.

This chain uses TRBV11-2 with TRBJ2-7; 11 bases are shared with TRBD1. V lost 4 bases, J lost 1 base, and 9 bases stayed unmatched. The CDR3 has 17 amino acids. Germline V lookup: CDR1 SGHAT, CDR2 FQNNGV. In DNA, the CDR3 is TGTGCCAGCAGCTCTGGGACAGGGGGGAGGGGGTCCTACGAGCAGTACTTC. It encodes CASSSGTGGRGSYEQYF. The full variable domain, with the rest looked up from reference TRBV11-2 and TRBJ2-7, is EAGVAQSPRYKIIEKRQSVAFWCNPISGHATLYWYQQILGQGPKLLIQFQNNGVVDDSQLPKDRFSAERLKGVDSTLKIQPAKLEDSAVYLCASSSGTGGRGSYEQYFGPGTRLTVT.

The J gene is TRBJ1-1, the V gene TRBV6-1; no definite D call. The ends were cut back, 7 bases at V and 1 base at J, with 10 bases in the middle. The CDR3 extends over 13 amino acids. The germline V gene encodes CDR1 MNHNS and CDR2 SASEGT. CDR3 DNA sequence: TGTGCCAGCAAGGCAATCCAGAACACTGAAGCTTTCTTT. It codes for CASKAIQNTEAFF.